This T cell receptor (beta chain) was identified in a study of blood T cell repertoires in COVID-19. Overall study: T cells, B-cell-depleted T cells, or PBMCs provided the cDNA or gDNA that served as material.

Measured with immunoSEQ multiplex PCR; TCRdb has only the in-frame clones, and not every one. Of approximately 250,000 clones detected, approximately 88% appear once; the ten largest clones hold around 2.5%. Participant age was roughly 18 to 95 years, and participants resided in fewer than 30 US areas. Clinical history reported by participants formed the basis on which cohorts were assigned. The CDR3 totals 15 residues. Unmatched junction bases numbered 4, after V lost 4 bases and J lost 1 base. Germline V CDR1 and CDR2: SGHRS, YFSETQ. What was sequenced was PBMCs or T cells enriched from blood (not recorded which). The chain recombines TRBV5-1 with TRBJ2-2, with TRBD1 matching 7 bases. This TCR came from a woman between 40 and 50 years old with acute COVID-19. Here the CDR3 reads CASSLPGGNTGELFF. As DNA, the CDR3 is TGCGCCAGCAGCCTCCCAGGGGGGAACACCGGGGAGCTGTTTTTT. Supplemented by reference TRBV5-1 and TRBJ2-2, the full variable domain reads KAGVTQTPRYLIKTRGQQVTLSCSPISGHRSVSWYQQTPGQGLQFLFEYFSETQRNKGNFPGRFSGRQFSNSRSEMNVSTLELGDSALYLCASSLPGGNTGELFFGEGSRLTVL.